This T cell receptor beta chain comes out of a study of blood T cell repertoires in COVID-19. Across the whole study: Researchers got acute and convalescent COVID-19 samples from the United States, Italy and Spain.

Germline V gene lookup returns CDR1 GTSNPN and CDR2 SVGIG (reference sequence). Unmatched junction bases numbered 8, after V lost 0 bases and J lost 7 bases. The CDR3 covers 14 residues. Enrolment of Seattle patients took place during active infection, and they were followed longitudinally. Some clones are missing from TCRdb's copy, which holds only in-frame ones; the method was immunoSEQ multiplex PCR. The table records about 210,000 clones, over 80% of them present only once. The rearrangement uses TRBV30 and TRBJ1-2; 7 bases fit TRBD1. The sequenced sample consisted of peripheral blood. This receptor was taken from a man aged 55 to 70 with COVID-19, enrolled during active disease. CDR3 region: CAWSVRRQGGGYTF. In nucleotides, the CDR3 is TGTGCCTGGAGTGTCCGCCGACAGGGAGGTGGCTACACCTTC.